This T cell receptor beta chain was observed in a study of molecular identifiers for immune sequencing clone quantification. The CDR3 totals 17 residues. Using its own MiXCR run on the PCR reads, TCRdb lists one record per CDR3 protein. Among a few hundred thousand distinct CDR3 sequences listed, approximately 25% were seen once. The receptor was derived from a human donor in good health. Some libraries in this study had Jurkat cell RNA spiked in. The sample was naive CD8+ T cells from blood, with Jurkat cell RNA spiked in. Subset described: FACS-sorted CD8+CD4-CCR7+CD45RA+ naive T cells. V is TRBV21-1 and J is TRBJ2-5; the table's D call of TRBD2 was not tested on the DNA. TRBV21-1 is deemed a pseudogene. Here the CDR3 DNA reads TGTGCCAGCAGCAAGAACGGGAGGGTTAAACTGTTGCAGACCCAGCACTTC. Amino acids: CASSKNGRVKLLQTQHF.